These 5 T cell receptor beta chains were all obtained from the same sample, sequenced in a study of blood T cell repertoires in COVID-19 (dated by TCRdb to 2020 to 2021). Libraries were prepared through the immunoSEQ multiplex PCR assay. Drawn from immuneACCESS, this table holds only the in-frame rearrangements with V and J called that TCRdb kept. Clones are partly lost; checked studies trace under half to an unresolved V gene and leave the rest unexplained. In this sample the table shows 280,000 or so clones, 90% of which occur a single time. About 1.7% of the sample is taken by the ten largest. Material for sequencing was PBMCs or T cells enriched from blood (not recorded which). The source is a woman in her late teens or twenties with acute COVID-19.

The V and J genes are TRBV23-1 and TRBJ2-2; 9 positions match TRBD2. TRBV23-1 is an ORF, with its function uncertain. There are 20 residues in the CDR3. The trim removed 8 bases at V and 4 bases at J, leaving 23 bases unmatched. This CDR3 is CASYGGRQPDLAGPTGELFF. The CDR3 DNA reads as TGCGCCAGCTATGGTGGTAGGCAGCCCGACCTAGCGGGGCCCACCGGGGAGCTGTTTTTT.

The V call is TRBV21-1, the J call TRBJ2-5; no check of the table's D call, TRBD1, against the DNA was made. TRBV21-1 is noted as a pseudogene. The CDR3 runs to 15 residues. The CDR3 loop is CASSKVRGHRETQYF. In DNA form, the CDR3 reads TGTGCCAGCAGCAAAGTCAGGGGGCATCGAGAGACCCAGTACTTC.

This clone was seen once. The rearrangement joins TRBV7-9 to TRBJ1-1; 7 bases agree with TRBD1. With V trimmed by 6 bases and J by 2 bases, 12 bases remained unmatched. Germline CDR1 reads SEHNR; CDR2 reads FQNEAQ (reference sequence). The CDR3 sequence is 16 residues long. CDR3 bases: TGTGCCAGCAGTGCTCCTCCGACAGGGACTAACACTGAAGCTTTCTTT. Its translation is CASSAPPTGTNTEAFF.

This sequence joins TRBV18 and TRBJ2-5, with 9 bases lining up with TRBD1. J gave up 9 bases and V 3 bases, and 14 bases lay outside the gene matches. The germline CDR1 and CDR2 sequences are KGHSH and LQKENI. This CDR3 contains 16 residues. The CDR3 DNA sequence: TGTGCCAGCTCACCGCCGGACAGGGGTAAAAAGAGACCCCAGTACTTC. The encoded protein is CASSPPDRGKKRPQYF.

Here the CDR3 reads CASSQDNAGTAYNEQFF. DNA of the CDR3: TGTGCCAGCAGCCAAGATAACGCAGGAACTGCCTACAATGAGCAGTTCTTC. J is TRBJ2-1 and V is TRBV4-2; D not resolved. The CDR3 contains 17 residues. V lost 0 bases and J lost 2, with 14 bases in between. The germline V gene has CDR1 LGHNA and CDR2 YNFKEQ.